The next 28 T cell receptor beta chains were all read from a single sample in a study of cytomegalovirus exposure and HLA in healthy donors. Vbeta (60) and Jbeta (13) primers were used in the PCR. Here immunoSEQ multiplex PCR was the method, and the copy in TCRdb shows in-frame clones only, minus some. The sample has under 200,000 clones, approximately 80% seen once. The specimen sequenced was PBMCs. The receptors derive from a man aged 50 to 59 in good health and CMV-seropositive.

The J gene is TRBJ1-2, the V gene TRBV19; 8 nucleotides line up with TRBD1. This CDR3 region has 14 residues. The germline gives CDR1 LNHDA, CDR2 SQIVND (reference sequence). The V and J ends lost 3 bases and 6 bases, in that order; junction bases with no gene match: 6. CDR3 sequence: CASSMETGVDGYTF. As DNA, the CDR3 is TGTGCCAGTAGTATGGAGACAGGGGTCGATGGCTACACCTTC.

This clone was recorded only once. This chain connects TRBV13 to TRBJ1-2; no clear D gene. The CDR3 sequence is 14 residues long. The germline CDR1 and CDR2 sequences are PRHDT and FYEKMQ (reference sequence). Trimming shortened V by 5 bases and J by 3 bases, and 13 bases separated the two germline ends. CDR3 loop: CASSERTGYYGYTF. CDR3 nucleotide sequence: TGTGCCAGCAGCGAAAGGACGGGATACTATGGCTACACCTTC. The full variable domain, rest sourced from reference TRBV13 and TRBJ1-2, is AAGVIQSPRHLIKEKRETATLKCYPIPRHDTVYWYQQGPGQDPQFLISFYEKMQSDKGSIPDRFSAQQFSDYHSELNMSSLELGDSALYFCASSERTGYYGYTFGSGTRLTVV.

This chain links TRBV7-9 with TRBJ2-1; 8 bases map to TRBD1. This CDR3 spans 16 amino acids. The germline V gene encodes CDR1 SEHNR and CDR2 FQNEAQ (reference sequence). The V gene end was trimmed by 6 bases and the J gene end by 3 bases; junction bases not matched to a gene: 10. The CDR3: CASSPTQGAFYNEQFF. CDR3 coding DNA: TGTGCCAGCAGTCCAACGCAGGGGGCCTTCTACAATGAGCAGTTCTTC.

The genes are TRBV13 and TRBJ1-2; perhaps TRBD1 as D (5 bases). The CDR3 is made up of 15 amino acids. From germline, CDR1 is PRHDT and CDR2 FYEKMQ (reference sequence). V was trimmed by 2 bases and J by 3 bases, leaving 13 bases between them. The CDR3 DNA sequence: TGTGCCAGCAGCTTAAGGCAGGTGGGGCACTATGGCTACACCTTC. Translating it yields CASSLRQVGHYGYTF.

The CDR3, as DNA: TGTGCCAGCCGGGAAAGGAGCACCGGGGAGCTGTTTTTT. Amino acids: CASRERSTGELFF. The rearrangement links TRBV19 to TRBJ2-2; D may be TRBD2 (5 bases). There are 13 residues in the CDR3. V was pared by 9 bases and J by 4 bases, with 12 bases between. Germline V gives CDR1 LNHDA, CDR2 SQIVND (reference sequence).

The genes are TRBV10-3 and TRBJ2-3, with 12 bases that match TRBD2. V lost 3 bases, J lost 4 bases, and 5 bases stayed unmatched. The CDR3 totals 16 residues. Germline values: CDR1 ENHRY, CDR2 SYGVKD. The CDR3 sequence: CAISDPLAGGPDTQYF. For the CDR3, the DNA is TGTGCCATCAGTGATCCACTAGCGGGGGGCCCAGATACGCAGTATTTT.

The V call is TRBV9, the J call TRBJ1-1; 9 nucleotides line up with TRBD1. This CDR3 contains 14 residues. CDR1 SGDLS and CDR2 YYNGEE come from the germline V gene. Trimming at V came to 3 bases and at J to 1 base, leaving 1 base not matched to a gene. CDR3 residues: CASSATGGNTEAFF. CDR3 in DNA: TGTGCCAGCAGCGCGACAGGGGGGAACACTGAAGCTTTCTTT.

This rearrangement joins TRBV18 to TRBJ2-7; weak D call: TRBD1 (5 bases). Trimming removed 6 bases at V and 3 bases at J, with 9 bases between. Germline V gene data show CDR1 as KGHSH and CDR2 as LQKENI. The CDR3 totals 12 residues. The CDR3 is CASSQDNYEQYV. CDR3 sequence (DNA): TGTGCCAGCTCGCAGGACAACTACGAGCAGTACGTC.

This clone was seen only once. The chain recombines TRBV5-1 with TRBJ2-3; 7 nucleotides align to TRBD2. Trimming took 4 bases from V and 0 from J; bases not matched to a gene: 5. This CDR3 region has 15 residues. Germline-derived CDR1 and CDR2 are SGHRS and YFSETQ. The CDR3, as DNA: TGCGCCAGCAGCCCCTCGGGGGGAAGCACAGATACGCAGTATTTT. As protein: CASSPSGGSTDTQYF.

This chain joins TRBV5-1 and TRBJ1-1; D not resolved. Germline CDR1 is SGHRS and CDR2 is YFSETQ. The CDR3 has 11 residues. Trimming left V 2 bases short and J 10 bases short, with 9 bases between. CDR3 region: CASSLGSRAFF. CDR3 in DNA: TGCGCCAGCAGCTTAGGGAGTAGAGCTTTCTTT.

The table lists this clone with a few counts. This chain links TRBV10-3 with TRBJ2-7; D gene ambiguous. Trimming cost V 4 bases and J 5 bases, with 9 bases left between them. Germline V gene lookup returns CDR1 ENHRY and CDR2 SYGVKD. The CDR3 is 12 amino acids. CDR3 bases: TGTGCCATCAGTGGAGGTTTCGACGAGCAGTACTTC. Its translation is CAISGGFDEQYF.

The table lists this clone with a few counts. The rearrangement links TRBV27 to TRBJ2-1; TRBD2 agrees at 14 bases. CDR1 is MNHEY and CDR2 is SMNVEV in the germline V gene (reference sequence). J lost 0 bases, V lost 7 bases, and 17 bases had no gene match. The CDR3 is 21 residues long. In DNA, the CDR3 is TGTGCCAGCAAGACCGGGACTAGCGGGAGAGGGGCCTTCAGCTCCTACAATGAGCAGTTCTTC. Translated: CASKTGTSGRGAFSSYNEQFF.

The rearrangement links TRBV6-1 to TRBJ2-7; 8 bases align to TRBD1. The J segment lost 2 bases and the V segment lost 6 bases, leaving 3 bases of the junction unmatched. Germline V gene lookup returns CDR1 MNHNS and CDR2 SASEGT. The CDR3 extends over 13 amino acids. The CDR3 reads CASSKGQAYEQYF. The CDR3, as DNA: TGTGCCAGCAGCAAGGGACAGGCCTACGAGCAGTACTTC.

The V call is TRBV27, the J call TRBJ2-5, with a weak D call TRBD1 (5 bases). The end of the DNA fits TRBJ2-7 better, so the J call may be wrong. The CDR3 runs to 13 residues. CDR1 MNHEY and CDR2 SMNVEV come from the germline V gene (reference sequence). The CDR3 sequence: CASSPDSSYEQYF. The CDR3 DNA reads TGTGCCAGCAGCCCCGACAGCTCCTACGAGCAGTACTTC.

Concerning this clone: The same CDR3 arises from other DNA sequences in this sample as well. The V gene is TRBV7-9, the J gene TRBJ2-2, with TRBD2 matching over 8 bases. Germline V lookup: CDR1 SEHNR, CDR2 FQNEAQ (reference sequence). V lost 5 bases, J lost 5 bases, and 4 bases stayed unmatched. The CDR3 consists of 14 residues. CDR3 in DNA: TGTGCCAGCAGCCTGACTAGCGTTACCGGGGAGCTGTTTTTT. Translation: CASSLTSVTGELFF.

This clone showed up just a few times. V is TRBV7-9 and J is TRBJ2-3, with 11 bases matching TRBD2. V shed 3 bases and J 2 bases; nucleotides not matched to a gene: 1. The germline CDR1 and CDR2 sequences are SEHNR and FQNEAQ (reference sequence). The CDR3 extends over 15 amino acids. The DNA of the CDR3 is TGTGCCAGCAGCTTGACTAGCGGGGTCACAGATACGCAGTATTTT. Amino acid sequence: CASSLTSGVTDTQYF.

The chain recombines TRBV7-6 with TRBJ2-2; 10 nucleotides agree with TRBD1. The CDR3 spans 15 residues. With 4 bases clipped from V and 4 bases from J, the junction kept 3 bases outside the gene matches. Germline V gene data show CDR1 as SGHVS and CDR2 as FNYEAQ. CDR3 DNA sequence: TGTGCCAGCAGCTGGGGGACAGGGGCCACCGGGGAGCTGTTTTTT. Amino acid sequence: CASSWGTGATGELFF.

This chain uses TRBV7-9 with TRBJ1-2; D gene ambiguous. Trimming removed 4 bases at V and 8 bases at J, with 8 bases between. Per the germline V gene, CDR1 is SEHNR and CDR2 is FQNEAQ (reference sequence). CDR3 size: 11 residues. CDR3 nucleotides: TGTGCCAGCAGCTCTACGGGGGGCTACACCTTC. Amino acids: CASSSTGGYTF.

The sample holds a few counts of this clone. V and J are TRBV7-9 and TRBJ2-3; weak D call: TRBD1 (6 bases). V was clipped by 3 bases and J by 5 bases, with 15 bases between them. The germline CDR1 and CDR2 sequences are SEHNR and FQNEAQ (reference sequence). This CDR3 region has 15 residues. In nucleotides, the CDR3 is TGTGCCAGCAGCTTTAACAGGGATCCGGTAGATACGCAGTATTTT. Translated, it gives CASSFNRDPVDTQYF.

The CDR3 DNA is TGTGCCAGCAGTCCACACAGGGGAGACGAGACCCAGTACTTC. Translation gives CASSPHRGDETQYF. The chain is built from TRBV27 and TRBJ2-5, with TRBD1 identical over 7 bases. Losses at the gene ends were 5 bases for V and 5 bases for J; bases not matched to a gene: 8. The V gene's germline CDR1 is MNHEY and CDR2 SMNVEV (reference sequence). The CDR3 extends over 14 amino acids.

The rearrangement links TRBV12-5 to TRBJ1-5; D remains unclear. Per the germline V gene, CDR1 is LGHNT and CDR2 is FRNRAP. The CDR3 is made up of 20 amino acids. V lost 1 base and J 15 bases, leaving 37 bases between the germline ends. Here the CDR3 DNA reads TGTGCTAGTGGTTTGGAGCGGTTAGGAGAGCCCGGGAGGCAATCAGGCCCAGCGCATTTT. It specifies CASGLERLGEPGRQSGPAHF.

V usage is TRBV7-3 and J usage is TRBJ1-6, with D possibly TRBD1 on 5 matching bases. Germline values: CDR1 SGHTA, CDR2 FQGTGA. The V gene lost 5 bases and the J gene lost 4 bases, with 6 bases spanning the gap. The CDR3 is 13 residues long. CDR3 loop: CASSTGYNSPLHF. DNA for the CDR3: TGTGCCAGCAGCACAGGATATAATTCACCCCTCCACTTT.

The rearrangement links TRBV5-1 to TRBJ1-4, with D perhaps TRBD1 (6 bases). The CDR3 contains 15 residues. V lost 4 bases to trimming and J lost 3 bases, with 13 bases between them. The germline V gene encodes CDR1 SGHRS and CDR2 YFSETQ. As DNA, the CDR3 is TGCGCCAGCAGCCCCCGGGGGGCGGCTAATGAAAAACTGTTTTTT. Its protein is CASSPRGAANEKLFF.

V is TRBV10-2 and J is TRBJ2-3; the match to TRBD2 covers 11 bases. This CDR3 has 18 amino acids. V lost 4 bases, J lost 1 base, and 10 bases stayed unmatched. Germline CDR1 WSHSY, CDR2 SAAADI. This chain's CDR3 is CASSVRLAGYVGTDTQYF. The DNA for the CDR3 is TGCGCCAGCAGTGTCCGACTAGCGGGGTATGTCGGCACAGATACGCAGTATTTT.

DNA for the CDR3: TGTGCCAGCAGCGCGGCGCCGGGACATAATCAGCCCCAGCATTTT. Protein: CASSAAPGHNQPQHF. The chain recombines TRBV9 with TRBJ1-5; D perhaps matches TRBD1 (6 bases). Per the germline V gene, CDR1 is SGDLS and CDR2 is YYNGEE. CDR3 length: 15 amino acids. Trimming took off 3 bases at V and 4 bases at J, with 14 bases between the two ends. The full variable domain, its missing parts supplied by reference TRBV9 and TRBJ1-5, is DSGVTQTPKHLITATGQRVTLRCSPRSGDLSVYWYQQSLDQGLQFLIQYYNGEERAKGNILERFSAQQFPDLHSELNLSSLELGDSALYFCASSAAPGHNQPQHFGDGTRLSIL.

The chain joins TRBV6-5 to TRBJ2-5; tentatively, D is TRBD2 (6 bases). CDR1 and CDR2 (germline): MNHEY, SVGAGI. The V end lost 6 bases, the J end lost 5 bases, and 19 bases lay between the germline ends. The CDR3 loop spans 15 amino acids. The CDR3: CASRITGGPTETQYF. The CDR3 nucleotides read TGTGCCAGCAGAATCACCGGGGGACCCACGGAGACCCAGTACTTC.

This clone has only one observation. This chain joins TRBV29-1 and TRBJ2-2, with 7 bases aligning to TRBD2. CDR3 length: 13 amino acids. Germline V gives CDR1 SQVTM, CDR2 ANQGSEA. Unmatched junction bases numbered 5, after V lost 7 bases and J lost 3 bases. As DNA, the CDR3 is TGCAGCGCAAAGGGAGGGGACACCGGGGAGCTGTTTTTT. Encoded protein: CSAKGGDTGELFF.

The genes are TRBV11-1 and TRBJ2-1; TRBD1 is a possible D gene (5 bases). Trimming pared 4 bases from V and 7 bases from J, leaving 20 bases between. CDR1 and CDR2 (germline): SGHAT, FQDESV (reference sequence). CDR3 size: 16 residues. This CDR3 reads CASSSPLGETHNEQFF. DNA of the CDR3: TGTGCCAGCAGCTCCCCCTTAGGGGAAACCCATAATGAGCAGTTCTTC.